This T cell receptor beta chain comes out of a study of regulatory T cells in long-lasting Graves disease. Study results and limitations: It was in persistent disease that TRBV28, TRBJ1-2 and TRBJ2-5 were favored.

Germline V gene data show CDR1 as SSHAT and CDR2 as FNYEAQ (reference sequence). This CDR3 spans 15 amino acids. Stated time point: newly diagnosed GD, antithyroid drugs for less than 3 months. The TCR library was prepared using RNA isolated from PBMCs. Patients met American Thyroid Association criteria for Graves' disease. All patients originated from an endocrinology department located in Xi'an, China. The authors drew about 9 milliliters of peripheral blood into EDTA tubes. The sample holds many counts of this clonotype. Its antigen is unidentified. At one of its ends the junction is not consistent with the germline gene, which may arise from a read error. Combining iRepertoire HTBI primers with Arm-PCR of CDR3 regions, the authors built TCR beta libraries. TCRdb passed the multiplex PCR reads through MiXCR, listing each CDR3 protein once. The table shows approximately 210,000 distinct CDR3 sequences, with about a sixth occurring only once.

This specimen was peripheral blood mononuclear cells (PBMCs), taken at new diagnosis, from a patient treated with antithyroid drugs. The receptor comes from a female donor with Graves disease. V gene TRBV7-7 combines with J gene TRBJ1-3; 9 bases match TRBD1. CDR3 bases: TGTGCTAGCAGCGGGGGACAGGGACCTGGAAACACCATATATTTT. Its translation is CASSGGQGPGNTIYF.